This T cell receptor beta chain derives from a study of blood T cell repertoires in COVID-19. Study as a whole: Acute-phase and convalescent COVID-19 samples originated in the United States, Italy and Spain. The cDNA or gDNA used as material had been derived from T cells, B-cell-depleted T cells, or PBMCs.

Authors' processing steps: Using reference gene primer amplification, nucleated cell counts were estimated. Sequenced by immunoSEQ multiplex PCR; TCRdb stores in-frame clones only, minus some. V, J and clone size reflect that table, while D and trimming were determined from the DNA. The sample carries tens of thousands of clones, 82% recorded once. Sample: peripheral blood. The receptor's source is an older woman with acute or convalescent COVID-19.

The CDR3 sequence: CASISARNNEQFF. In nucleotides, the CDR3 is TGTGCCAGCATCAGCGCCCGAAACAATGAGCAGTTCTTC. This chain links TRBV3-1 (or the pseudogene TRBV3-2) with TRBJ2-1; D is unresolved. CDR3 length equals 13 residues. The V gene lost 7 bases and the J gene lost 5 bases, with 12 bases spanning the gap. The germline CDR1 and CDR2 sequences are LGHDT and YNNKEL (reference sequence).